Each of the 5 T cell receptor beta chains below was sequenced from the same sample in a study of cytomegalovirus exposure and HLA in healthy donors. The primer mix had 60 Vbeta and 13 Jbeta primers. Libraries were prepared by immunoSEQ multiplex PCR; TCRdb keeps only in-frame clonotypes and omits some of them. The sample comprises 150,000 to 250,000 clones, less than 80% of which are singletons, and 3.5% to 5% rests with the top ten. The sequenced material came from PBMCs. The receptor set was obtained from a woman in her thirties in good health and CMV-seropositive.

The CDR3 nucleotides are TGTGCCAGCAGCTCATTGGGACAGGGGCATCGATCCTACGAGCAGTACTTC. Encoded protein: CASSSLGQGHRSYEQYF. The rearrangement joins TRBV7-9 to TRBJ2-7; the match to TRBD1 covers 10 bases. The CDR3 has 17 amino acids. CDR1 and CDR2 from the germline V gene are SEHNR and FQNEAQ (reference sequence). V was pared by 4 bases and J by 1 base, with 10 bases of the junction left unmatched.

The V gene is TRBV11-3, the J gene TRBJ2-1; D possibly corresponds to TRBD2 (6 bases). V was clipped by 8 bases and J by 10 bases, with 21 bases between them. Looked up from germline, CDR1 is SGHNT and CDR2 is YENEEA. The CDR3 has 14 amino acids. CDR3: CASGPGTPGREQFF. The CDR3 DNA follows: TGTGCCAGCGGGCCGGGGACTCCCGGTAGGGAGCAGTTCTTC.

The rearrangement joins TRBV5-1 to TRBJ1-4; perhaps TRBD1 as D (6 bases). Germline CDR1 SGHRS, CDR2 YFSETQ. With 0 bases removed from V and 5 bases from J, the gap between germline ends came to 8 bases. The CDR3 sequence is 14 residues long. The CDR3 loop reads CASSLGQVNEKLFF. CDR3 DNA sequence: TGCGCCAGCAGCTTGGGACAGGTCAATGAAAAACTGTTTTTT.

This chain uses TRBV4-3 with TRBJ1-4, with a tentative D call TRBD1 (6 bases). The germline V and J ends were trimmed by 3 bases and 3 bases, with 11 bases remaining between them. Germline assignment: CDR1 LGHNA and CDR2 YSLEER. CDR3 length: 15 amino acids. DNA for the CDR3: TGCGCCAGCAGCCAGTCCGGGACACCTAATGAAAAACTGTTTTTT. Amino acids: CASSQSGTPNEKLFF.

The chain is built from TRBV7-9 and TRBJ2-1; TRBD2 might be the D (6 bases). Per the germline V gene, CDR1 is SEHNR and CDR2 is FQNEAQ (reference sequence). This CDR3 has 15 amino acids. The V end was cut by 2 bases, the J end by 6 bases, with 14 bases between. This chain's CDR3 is CASSLRTSWVNEQFF. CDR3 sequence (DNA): TGTGCCAGCAGCTTAAGAACTAGCTGGGTCAATGAGCAGTTCTTC.